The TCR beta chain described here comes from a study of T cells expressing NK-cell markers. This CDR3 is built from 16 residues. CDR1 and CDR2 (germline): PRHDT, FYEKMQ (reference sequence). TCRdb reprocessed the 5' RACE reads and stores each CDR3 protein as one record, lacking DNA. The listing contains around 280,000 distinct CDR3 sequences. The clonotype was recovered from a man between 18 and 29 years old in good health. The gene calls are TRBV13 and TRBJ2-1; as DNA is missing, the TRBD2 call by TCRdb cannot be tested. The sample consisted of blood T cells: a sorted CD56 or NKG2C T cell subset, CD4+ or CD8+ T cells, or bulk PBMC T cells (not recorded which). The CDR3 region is CASSSTSAFSYNEQFF. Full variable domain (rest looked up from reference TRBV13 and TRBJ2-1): AAGVIQSPRHLIKEKRETATLKCYPIPRHDTVYWYQQGPGQDPQFLISFYEKMQSDKGSIPDRFSAQQFSDYHSELNMSSLELGDSALYFCASSSTSAFSYNEQFFGPGTRLTVL.